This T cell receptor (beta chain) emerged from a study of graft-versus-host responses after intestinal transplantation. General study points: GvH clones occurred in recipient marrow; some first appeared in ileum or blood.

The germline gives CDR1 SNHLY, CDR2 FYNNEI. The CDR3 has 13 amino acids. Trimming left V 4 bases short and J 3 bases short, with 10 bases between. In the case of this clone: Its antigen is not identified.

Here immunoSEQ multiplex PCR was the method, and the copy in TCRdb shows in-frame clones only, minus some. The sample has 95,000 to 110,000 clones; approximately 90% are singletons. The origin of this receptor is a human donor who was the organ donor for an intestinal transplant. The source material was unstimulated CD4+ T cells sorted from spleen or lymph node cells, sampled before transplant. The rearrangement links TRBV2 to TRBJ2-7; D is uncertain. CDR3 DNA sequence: TGTGCCAGCAGTGCCGGAGTTGTCTACGAGCAGTACTTC. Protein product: CASSAGVVYEQYF. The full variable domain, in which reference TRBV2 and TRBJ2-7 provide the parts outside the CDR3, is EPEVTQTPSHQVTQMGQEVILRCVPISNHLYFYWYRQILGQKVEFLVSFYNNEISEKSEIFDDQFSVERPDGSNFTLKIRSTKLEDSAMYFCASSAGVVYEQYFGPGTRLTVT.